In its sample, the clone carrying this TCR beta chain was seen a few times. Its antigen is unidentified. Losses at the gene ends were 4 bases for V and 4 bases for J; bases not matched to a gene: 7. The CDR3 spans 16 residues. The germline CDR1 and CDR2 sequences are MNHEY and SMNVEV (reference sequence). These data belong to a study of CD8 T cells in Susac syndrome. Random hexamers were used to reverse transcribe roughly 0.45 to 1 ug of RNA. An immunoSEQ multiplex PCR generated amplified TCR beta CDR3 products spanning 54 Vbeta and 13 Jbeta. TCRdb independently ran MiXCR on the immunoSEQ multiplex PCR reads; one entry per CDR3 protein. The repertoire has more than 70,000 distinct CDR3 sequences, roughly nine tenths of them found once; the top ten carry less than 0.55%. Study-wide results and limits: It was acknowledged in the study that the number of individuals who were included in its TCR sequencing and HLA analysis was relatively small.

The chain employs TRBV27 and TRBJ2-3; 11 nucleotides match TRBD2. Sequenced sample: CD8+ T cells from PBMCs. The sequence derives from a human donor with multiple sclerosis. The CDR3 coding sequence is TGTGCCAGCAGTTCGTTGACTAGCGGGATTCCAGATACGCAGTATTTT. Translated, it gives CASSSLTSGIPDTQYF.